Shown below are 4 T cell receptor beta chains from a single sample sequenced in a study of shared clonotypes between healthy human individuals. Profiled with immunoSEQ multiplex PCR; TCRdb holds only in-frame clones, not every one. The data hold a few million clones, with more than 85% observed a single time. The sample consisted of naive CD4+ T cells from PBMCs. Subset indicated: CD45RA+ positively selected. These receptors originate from a man aged 18 to 35 in good health. Some clones in this sample may be carry-over from other donors' samples.

The chain couples TRBV7-2 to TRBJ2-7; D could derive from TRBD1 or TRBD2 (7 bases each). Trimming took 5 bases from V and 4 from J, leaving 18 bases between them. Germline CDR1 is SGHTA and CDR2 is FQGNSA. The CDR3 loop spans 15 amino acids. The CDR3 DNA reads TGTGCCAGCAGCCATGGTGGCAGGGGGGGGTACGAGCAGTACTTC. Encoded protein: CASSHGGRGGYEQYF.

This clone was seen just once. The J gene is TRBJ2-7, the V gene TRBV6-5; 7 bases are a match to TRBD2. The CDR3 covers 13 residues. Looked up from germline, CDR1 is MNHEY and CDR2 is SVGAGI. J was trimmed by 5 bases and V by 2 bases; bases with no gene match: 3. CDR3 protein: CASSYGTNHEQYF. The CDR3 DNA reads TGTGCCAGCAGTTACGGGACTAACCACGAGCAGTACTTC.

This rearrangement joins TRBV2 to TRBJ1-2; no clear D gene. The CDR3 is 15 residues long. The germline V and J ends were trimmed by 4 bases and 4 bases, with 16 bases remaining between them. Looked up from germline, CDR1 is SNHLY and CDR2 is FYNNEI. The CDR3 DNA reads as TGTGCCAGCAGTGTTTTAACCAGTTCCCGCTATGGCTACACCTTC. It specifies CASSVLTSSRYGYTF.

The V and J genes are TRBV5-1 and TRBJ1-2; D is unresolved. V lost 7 bases and J lost 4, with 20 bases in between. The germline V gene has CDR1 SGHRS and CDR2 YFSETQ. The length of the CDR3 is 15 residues. CDR3: CASSPGRSRGYGYTF. CDR3 bases: TGCGCCAGCTCCCCAGGACGGTCCCGGGGCTATGGCTACACCTTC. The full variable domain, completed using reference TRBV5-1 and TRBJ1-2, is KAGVTQTPRYLIKTRGQQVTLSCSPISGHRSVSWYQQTPGQGLQFLFEYFSETQRNKGNFPGRFSGRQFSNSRSEMNVSTLELGDSALYLCASSPGRSRGYGYTFGSGTRLTVV.